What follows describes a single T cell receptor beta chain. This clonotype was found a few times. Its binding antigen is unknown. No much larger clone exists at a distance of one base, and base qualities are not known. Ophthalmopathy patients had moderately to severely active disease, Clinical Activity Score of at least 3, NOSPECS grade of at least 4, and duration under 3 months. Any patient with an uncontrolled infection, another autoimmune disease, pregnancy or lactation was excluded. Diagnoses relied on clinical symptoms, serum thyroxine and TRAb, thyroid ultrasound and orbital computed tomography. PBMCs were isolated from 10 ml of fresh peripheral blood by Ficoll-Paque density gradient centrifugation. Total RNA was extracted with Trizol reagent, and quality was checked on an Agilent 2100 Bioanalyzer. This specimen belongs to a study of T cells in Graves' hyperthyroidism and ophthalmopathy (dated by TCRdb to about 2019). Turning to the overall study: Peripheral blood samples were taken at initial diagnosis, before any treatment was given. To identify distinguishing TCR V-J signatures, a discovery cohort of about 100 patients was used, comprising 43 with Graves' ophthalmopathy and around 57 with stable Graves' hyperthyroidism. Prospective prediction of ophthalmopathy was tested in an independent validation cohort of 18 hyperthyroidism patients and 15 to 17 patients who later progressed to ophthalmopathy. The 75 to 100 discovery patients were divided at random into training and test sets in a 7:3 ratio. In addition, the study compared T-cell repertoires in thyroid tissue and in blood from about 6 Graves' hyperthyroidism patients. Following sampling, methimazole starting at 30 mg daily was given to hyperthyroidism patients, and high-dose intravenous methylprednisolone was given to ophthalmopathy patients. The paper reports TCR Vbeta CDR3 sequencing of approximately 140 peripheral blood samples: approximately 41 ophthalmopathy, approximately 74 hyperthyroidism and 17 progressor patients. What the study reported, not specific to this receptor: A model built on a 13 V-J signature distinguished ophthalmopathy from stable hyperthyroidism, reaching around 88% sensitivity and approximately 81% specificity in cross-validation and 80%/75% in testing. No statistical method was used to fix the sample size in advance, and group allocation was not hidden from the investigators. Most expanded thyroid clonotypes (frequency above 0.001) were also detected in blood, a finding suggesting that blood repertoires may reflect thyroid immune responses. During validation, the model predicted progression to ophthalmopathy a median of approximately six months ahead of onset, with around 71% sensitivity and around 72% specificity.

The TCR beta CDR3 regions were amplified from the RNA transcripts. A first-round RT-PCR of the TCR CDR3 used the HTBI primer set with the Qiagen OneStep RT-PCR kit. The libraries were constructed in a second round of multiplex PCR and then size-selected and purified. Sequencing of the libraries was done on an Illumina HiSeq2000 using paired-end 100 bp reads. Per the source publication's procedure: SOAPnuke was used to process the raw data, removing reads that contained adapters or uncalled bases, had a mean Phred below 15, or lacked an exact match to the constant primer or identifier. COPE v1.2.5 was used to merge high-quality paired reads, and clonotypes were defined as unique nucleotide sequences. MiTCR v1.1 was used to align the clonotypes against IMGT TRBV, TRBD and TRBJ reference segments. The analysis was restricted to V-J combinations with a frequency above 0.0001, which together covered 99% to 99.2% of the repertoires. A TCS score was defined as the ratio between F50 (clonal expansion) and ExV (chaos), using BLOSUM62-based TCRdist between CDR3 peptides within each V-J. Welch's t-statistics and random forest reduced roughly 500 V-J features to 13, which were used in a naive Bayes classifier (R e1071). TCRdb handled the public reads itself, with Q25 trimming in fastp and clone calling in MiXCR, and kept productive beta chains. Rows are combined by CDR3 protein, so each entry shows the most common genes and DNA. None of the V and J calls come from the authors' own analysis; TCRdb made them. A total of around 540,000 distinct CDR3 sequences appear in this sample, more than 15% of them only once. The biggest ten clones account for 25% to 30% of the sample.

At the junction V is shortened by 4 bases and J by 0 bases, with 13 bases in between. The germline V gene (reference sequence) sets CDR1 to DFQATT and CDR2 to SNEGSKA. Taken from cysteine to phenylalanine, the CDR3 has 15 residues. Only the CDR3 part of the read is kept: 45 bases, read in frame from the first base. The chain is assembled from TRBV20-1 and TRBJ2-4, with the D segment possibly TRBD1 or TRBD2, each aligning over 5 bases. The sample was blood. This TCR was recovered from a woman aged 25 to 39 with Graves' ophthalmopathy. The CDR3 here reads CSATRTGTAKNIQYF. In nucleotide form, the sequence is TGCAGTGCTACTCGAACCGGGACAGCCAAAAACATTCAGTACTTC.